The 7 T cell receptor beta chains reported below all come from one sample, sequenced in a study of shared clonotypes between healthy human individuals. The repertoire was sequenced with immunoSEQ multiplex PCR; TCRdb's copy has only in-frame clones and lacks some. The sample has 2 million to 3 million clones, around nine tenths seen once. Sample: naive CD4+ T cells sorted from blood. Indicated subset: CD45RA+ positively selected. The receptors originated from a man aged 18 to 30 in good health.

The chain has TRBV5-1 and TRBJ2-1; D may match TRBD1 or TRBD2 (6 bases each). V shed 3 bases and J shed 9 bases, with 22 bases lying between them. CDR1 and CDR2 (germline): SGHRS, YFSETQ. This CDR3 comprises 16 residues. The CDR3 protein is CASSWGPSLTGSEQFF. In DNA, the CDR3 is TGCGCCAGCAGCTGGGGGCCCTCCCTGACCGGGAGTGAGCAGTTCTTC.

V and J are TRBV6-4 and TRBJ2-7; D might be TRBD1 (6 bases). The V gene lost 6 bases and the J gene lost 0 bases, with 9 bases spanning the gap. This CDR3 has 13 amino acids. Germline V gene data show CDR1 as MRHNA and CDR2 as SNTAGT. The CDR3 sequence: CASRTDSSYEQYF. In DNA, the CDR3 is TGTGCCAGCAGGACGGACAGCTCCTACGAGCAGTACTTC.

The rearrangement links TRBV5-1 to TRBJ1-3, with unresolved D. Germline loops: CDR1 SGHRS, CDR2 YFSETQ. CDR3 length equals 15 residues. V was cut by 0 bases and J by 4 bases, with 11 bases left in between. CDR3 residues: CASSLGGDAGNTIYF. CDR3 DNA: TGCGCCAGCAGCTTGGGAGGCGATGCCGGAAACACCATATATTTT.

This CDR3 reads CASSLTLGGVAEAFF. The CDR3 nucleotides read TGCGCCAGCAGCTTGACCCTCGGTGGGGTCGCTGAAGCTTTCTTT. The chain recombines TRBV5-1 with TRBJ1-1; D is unresolved. Trimming pared 1 base from V and 6 bases from J, leaving 16 bases between. CDR1 SGHRS and CDR2 YFSETQ come from the germline V gene. The length of the CDR3 is 15 residues.

About this clone itself: The junction differs from germline at one of its ends, possibly a read error. The genes are TRBV6-5 and TRBJ2-7, with a weak D call TRBD2 (6 bases). The CDR3 runs to 14 residues. In germline, CDR1 is MNHEY, CDR2 SVGAGI. The CDR3: CASSYAGTSSEQYF. CDR3 DNA sequence: TGTGCCAGCAGTTACGCCGGGACTTCCTCCGAGCAGTACTTC.

The genes are TRBV5-6 and TRBJ2-7, with D perhaps TRBD1 (6 bases). Germline CDR1 reads SGHDT; CDR2 reads YYEEEE. Between the trimmed V and J ends, which lost 2 bases and 3 bases, there was a span of 21 bases. This CDR3 region has 17 residues. This CDR3 is CASSFRGHGAAVYEQYF. CDR3 DNA: TGTGCCAGCAGCTTCAGGGGACATGGAGCGGCAGTCTACGAGCAGTACTTC.

The chain is built from TRBV5-1 and TRBJ2-5; perhaps TRBD1 as D (6 bases). Germline-derived CDR1 and CDR2 are SGHRS and YFSETQ. The CDR3 has 15 amino acids. Trimming removed 3 bases from V and 4 bases from J, with 16 bases in between. This CDR3 is CASSSQIQGLETQYF. In DNA form, the CDR3 reads TGCGCCAGCAGCTCCCAGATACAGGGTTTAGAGACCCAGTACTTC.